The present entry profiles one T cell receptor (beta chain) with its context. Its antigen is not known. The TCR beta profiling, which covered VDJ combination and CDR3 sequence, was carried out using genomic DNA as the template. TCRdb ran MiXCR on the reads and lists one entry per CDR3 protein. The sample lists over 150,000 distinct CDR3 sequences, around half occurring once. The data are from a study of CD8+CD57+ T cells in acquired aplastic anemia. The overall study: Quantities of DNA derived from sorted CD4+ and CD8+ cells averaged 3.2 ug. General study points: The same twenty-nine CD8+ CDR3 sequences occurred in patients and in controls.

Individuals selected for sequencing had exhibited CD8+CD57+ cell expansion on flow cytometry. Each patient had severe acquired aplastic anemia. The TCR was taken from a human donor with aplastic anemia. The source material was sorted CD4+, CD8+, or CD8+CD57+ T cells (not recorded which) from PBMCs.

The CDR3 DNA reads as TGCAGCGCGACAGGGAATAACTATGGCTACACCTTC. Protein sequence: CSATGNNYGYTF. The rearrangement joins TRBV29-1 to TRBJ1-2; 7 bases are a match to TRBD1. Germline V gene data show CDR1 as SQVTM and CDR2 as ANQGSEA. Trimming cost V 7 bases and J 1 base; bases outside gene matches: 3. The CDR3 loop spans 12 amino acids.